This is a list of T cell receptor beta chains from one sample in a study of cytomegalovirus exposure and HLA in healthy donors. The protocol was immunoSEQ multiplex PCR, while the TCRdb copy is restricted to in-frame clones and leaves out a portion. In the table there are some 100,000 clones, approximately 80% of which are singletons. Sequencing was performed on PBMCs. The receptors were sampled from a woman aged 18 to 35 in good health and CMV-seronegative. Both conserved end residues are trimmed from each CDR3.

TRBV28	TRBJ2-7	ASSQGGGYEQY
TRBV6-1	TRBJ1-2	ASSQTNYGYT
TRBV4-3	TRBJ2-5	ASSQGWTGQETQY
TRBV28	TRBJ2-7	ASRDPGNEQY
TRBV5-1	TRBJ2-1	ASSLSWTGGNEQF
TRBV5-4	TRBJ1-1	ASRDRGLSSLEAF
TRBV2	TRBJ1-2	ASSEALSGRGPHYGYT
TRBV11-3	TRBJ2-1	ASSGSGTSHNEQF
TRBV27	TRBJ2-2	ASSSGRGNTGELF
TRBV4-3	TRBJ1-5	ASSQDLAGGHNQPQH
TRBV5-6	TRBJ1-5	ASSRTFSNQPQH
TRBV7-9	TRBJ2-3	ASSLGDRRLDTQY
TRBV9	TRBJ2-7	ASSVGTGVWYEQY
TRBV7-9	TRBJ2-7	ASSFAGARYEQY
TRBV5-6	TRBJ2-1	ASSLDEINEQF
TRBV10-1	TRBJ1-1	ASTWTEAF
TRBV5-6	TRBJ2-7	ASSLWSSYEQY
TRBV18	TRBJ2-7	ASSPPTGRYEQY
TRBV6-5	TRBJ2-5	ASSYGEQAQETQY
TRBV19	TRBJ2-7	ASSMLTGREQY
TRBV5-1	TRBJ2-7	ASSEGLAGVYEQY
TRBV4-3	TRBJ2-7	ASSALFKGGYSYEQY
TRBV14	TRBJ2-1	ASSQDRGSKQIDEQF
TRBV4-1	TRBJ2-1	ASSPQGSNYNEQF
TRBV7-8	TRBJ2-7	ASSLVSGFYEQY
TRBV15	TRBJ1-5	ATSWLEEDQPQH
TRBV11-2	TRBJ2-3	ASSHGTSGSDTQY
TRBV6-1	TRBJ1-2	ASSETENYGYT
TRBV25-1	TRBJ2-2	ASSETLEWNTGELF
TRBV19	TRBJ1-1	ASSIVGGGRDTEAF
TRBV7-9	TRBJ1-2	ASSLVGPGQGANYGYT
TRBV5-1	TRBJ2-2	ASSLTSVTGELF
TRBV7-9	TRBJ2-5	ASSPTGAETQY
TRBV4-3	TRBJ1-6	ASSRGGTGVFNNSPLH
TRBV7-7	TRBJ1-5	ASSLARFDQPQH
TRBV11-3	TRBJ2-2	ASSPLQGNTGELF
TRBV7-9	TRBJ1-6	ASSLGGDSPLH
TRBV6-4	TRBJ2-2	ASSAEKTGFGELF
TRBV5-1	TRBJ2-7	ASTTRPRDRPDEQY
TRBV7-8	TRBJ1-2	ASSPRDRVTNYGYT
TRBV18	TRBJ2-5	ASSPVLAGGQGETQY
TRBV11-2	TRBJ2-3	ASSLEPSGGTQY
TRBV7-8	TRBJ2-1	ASSLYTSGRNEQF
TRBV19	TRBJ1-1	ASNSGQGNTEAF
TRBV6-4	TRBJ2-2	ASSDSFNTNTGELF
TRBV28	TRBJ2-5	ASSFSGLPETQY
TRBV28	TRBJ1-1	ASSLGGPPEAF
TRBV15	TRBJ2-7	ATSRDRASGSSKY
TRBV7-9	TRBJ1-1	ASSPKNRGNTEAF